This TCR beta chain was sequenced for a study of shared clonotypes between healthy human individuals. Germline V lookup: CDR1 SGHRS, CDR2 YFSETQ. Trimming left V 3 bases short and J 7 bases short, with 14 bases between. The CDR3 has 13 residues. Genomic DNA of every subset was divided equally among multiple immunoSEQ plates. Generated by immunoSEQ multiplex PCR, the TCRdb table keeps only in-frame clones and is missing some. There are under 1,100,000 clones in the sample; approximately 78% occur only once, and 0.5% to 0.65% lies in the top ten. The sequence was obtained from a man aged 18 to 35 in good health. Some clones in this sample may be carry-over from other donors' samples. This chain uses TRBV5-1 with TRBJ2-7; D is possibly TRBD2 (5 bases). Input material: memory CD4+ T cells from PBMCs. Stated subset: CD45RA-negative fraction. CDR3 residues: CASSSPGVEEQYF. In DNA, the CDR3 is TGCGCCAGCAGCTCACCCGGGGTGGAAGAGCAGTACTTC.